This T cell receptor (beta chain) was recorded in a study of regulatory T cells in long-lasting Graves disease. Study-wide background: Antithyroid drug use was under 3 months in newly diagnosed Graves' patients.

Time point of the sample: newly diagnosed GD, antithyroid drugs for less than 3 months. RNA isolated from PBMCs was used to make the TCR library. Graves' disease diagnosis was established per American Thyroid Association guidelines. TCR beta libraries were built with iRepertoire HTBI primers and Arm-PCR of CDR3 regions. Each CDR3 protein is one row after TCRdb ran MiXCR on the multiplex PCR reads. The profile covers some 400,000 distinct CDR3 sequences, with under 15% appearing a single time and 16% taken by the ten largest. Germline V gene sequence: CDR1 MNHEY, CDR2 SVGEGT. This CDR3 region has 15 residues. V lost 4 bases and J lost 0; bases outside the gene matches: 3. These data also featured in a second study, about T cells in Graves' hyperthyroidism and ophthalmopathy. That source notes: The study enrolled patients aged 18 to 65 with newly diagnosed hyperthyroidism of under 2 months' duration. Blood held most thyroid clonotypes expanded above 0.001 frequency.

The material was peripheral blood mononuclear cells (PBMCs), obtained at new diagnosis, from a patient treated with antithyroid drugs. This clonotype originated in a woman in her twenties or thirties with Graves disease. This sequence joins TRBV6-2 or TRBV6-3 and TRBJ1-2; 9 bases line up with TRBD1. The CDR3 loop is CASSSWTGANYGYTF. The DNA for the CDR3 is TGTGCCAGCAGTTCCTGGACAGGGGCTAACTATGGCTACACCTTC.